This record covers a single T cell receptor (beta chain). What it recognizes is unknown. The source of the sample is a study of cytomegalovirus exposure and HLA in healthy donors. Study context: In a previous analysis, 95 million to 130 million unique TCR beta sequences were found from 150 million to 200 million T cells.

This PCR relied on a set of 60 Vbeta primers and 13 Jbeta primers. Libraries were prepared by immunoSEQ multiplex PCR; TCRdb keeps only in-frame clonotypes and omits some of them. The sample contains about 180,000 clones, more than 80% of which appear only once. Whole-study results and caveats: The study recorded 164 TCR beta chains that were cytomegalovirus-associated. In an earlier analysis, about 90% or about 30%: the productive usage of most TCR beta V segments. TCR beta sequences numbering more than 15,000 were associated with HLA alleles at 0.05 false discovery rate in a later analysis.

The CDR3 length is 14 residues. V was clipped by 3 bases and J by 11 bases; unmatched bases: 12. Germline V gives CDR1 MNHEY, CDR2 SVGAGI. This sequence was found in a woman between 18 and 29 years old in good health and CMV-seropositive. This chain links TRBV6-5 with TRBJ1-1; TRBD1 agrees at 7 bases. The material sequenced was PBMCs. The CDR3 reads CASSYRQGEPWAFF. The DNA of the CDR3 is TGTGCCAGCAGTTATCGACAGGGTGAACCTTGGGCTTTCTTT.